The 14 T cell receptor beta chains reported below all come from one sample, sequenced in a study of human T cells and chemical hapten exposure. TCRdb re-derived calls from the RACE reads in MiXCR, one entry per CDR3 protein. The sample has tens of thousands of distinct CDR3 sequences; 8.5% to 9% are singletons. Sample time point: healthy volunteer bleed at 2 weeks. Unfractionated whole blood was the source of the extracted total RNA. Specimen: whole blood. Receptors originate from a female donor in good health. Some clones in this sample may be carry-over from other donors' samples.

The V and J genes are TRBV6-6 and TRBJ1-5; D not certain. CDR3 length equals 14 residues. CDR1 and CDR2 (germline): MNHNY, SVGAGI (reference sequence). V shed 3 bases and J shed 3 bases, with 9 bases lying between them. The CDR3 nucleotides are TGTGCCAGCAGTTATGGGGAGTACAATCAGCCCCAGCATTTT. It encodes CASSYGEYNQPQHF.

This chain uses TRBV7-2 with TRBJ2-1, with D possibly matching TRBD1 (5 bases). The length of the CDR3 is 15 residues. V lost 3 bases to trimming and J lost 4 bases, with 13 bases between them. CDR1 SGHTA and CDR2 FQGNSA come from the germline V gene. DNA for the CDR3: TGTGCCAGCAGCTTGGGGCTGACCTCTTACAATGAGCAGTTCTTC. It codes for CASSLGLTSYNEQFF.

Here the CDR3 reads CAGSEVGEAANEKLFF. CDR3 nucleotide sequence: TGTGCCGGCTCCGAGGTGGGCGAGGCGGCTAATGAAAAACTGTTTTTT. The rearrangement links TRBV21-1 to TRBJ1-4; TRBD1 is taken as the D call from the table, unchecked against the DNA. TRBV21-1 is designated a pseudogene. This CDR3 contains 16 residues.

This clonotype was counted ten times or more. The chain links TRBV12-3 or TRBV12-4 to TRBJ2-3; TRBD2 agrees at 8 bases. J lost 5 bases, V lost 5 bases, and 12 bases had no gene match. The length of the CDR3 is 16 residues. CDR3 sequence reads: CASSPASGFLGDTQYF. In DNA form, the CDR3 reads TGTGCCAGCAGTCCAGCTAGCGGGTTCTTGGGAGATACGCAGTATTTT.

This clonotype showed up just a few times. The J gene is TRBJ2-3, the V gene TRBV20-1, with a weak D call TRBD1 (5 bases). Per germline, CDR1 DFQATT and CDR2 SNEGSKA (reference sequence). V gave up 3 bases and J gave up 2 bases, with 12 bases separating them. The length of the CDR3 is 14 residues. The CDR3 coding sequence is TGCAGTGCTAGTAGGGAAGGGGTCACAGATACGCAGTATTTT. Amino acids: CSASREGVTDTQYF.

V usage is TRBV6-2 or TRBV6-3 and J usage is TRBJ1-5; TRBD1 aligns across 8 bases. There are 16 residues in the CDR3. CDR1 is MNHEY, CDR2 SVGEGT, per germline. V lost 2 bases to trimming and J lost 2 bases; unmatched junction nucleotides: 5. As DNA, the CDR3 is TGTGCCAGCAGTTACCTGGACAGGGCCGGCAATCAGCCCCAGCATTTT. Protein sequence: CASSYLDRAGNQPQHF.

The chain has TRBV6-2 or TRBV6-3 and TRBJ2-1, with 16 bases aligning to TRBD2. This CDR3 contains 16 residues. Germline values: CDR1 MNHEY, CDR2 SVGEGT. V lost 1 base and J lost 8; bases outside the gene matches: 2. CDR3 nucleotide sequence: TGTGCCAGCAGTTACTGGGGACTAGCGGGAGGGGATGAGCAGTTCTTC. It specifies CASSYWGLAGGDEQFF.

This clonotype was found many times. The CDR3 protein is CSVDPSQRGTEAFF. CDR3 nucleotides: TGCAGCGTTGATCCGAGTCAGAGGGGCACTGAAGCTTTCTTT. The chain recombines TRBV29-1 with TRBJ1-1, with D possibly being TRBD1 (5 bases). The CDR3 extends over 14 amino acids. V gave up 3 bases and J gave up 4 bases, with 15 bases separating them. Germline loops: CDR1 SQVTM, CDR2 ANQGSEA.

This clonotype was detected a few times. The V gene is TRBV20-1, the J gene TRBJ2-3; weak D call: TRBD2 (6 bases). Germline V lookup: CDR1 DFQATT, CDR2 SNEGSKA (reference sequence). The CDR3 sequence is 15 residues long. Between the trimmed V and J ends, which lost 6 bases and 4 bases, there was a span of 20 bases. The CDR3: CSAPIPGDGADTQYF. DNA for the CDR3: TGCAGTGCCCCCATACCGGGAGACGGCGCAGATACGCAGTATTTT.

This clonotype was seen at least ten times. The chain has TRBV6-4 and TRBJ2-7; perhaps TRBD1 as D (5 bases). The V gene's germline CDR1 is MRHNA and CDR2 SNTAGT. The CDR3 runs 12 residues. Trimming pared 6 bases from V and 5 bases from J, leaving 11 bases between. This CDR3 reads CASRGHRNEQYF. In DNA form, the CDR3 reads TGTGCCAGCAGGGGGCACAGAAACGAGCAGTACTTC.

This clonotype was counted ten times or more. The rearrangement joins TRBV5-1 to TRBJ2-7; D gene uncertain. Deletions cut 0 bases from V and 2 bases from J, with 12 bases between. The CDR3 is 15 residues long. CDR1 and CDR2 (germline): SGHRS, YFSETQ. CDR3 in amino acids: CASSLGAQITYEQYF. The CDR3 DNA is TGCGCCAGCAGCTTGGGGGCGCAGATTACCTACGAGCAGTACTTC.

CDR3: CASSLDRDLYQPQHF. The DNA for the CDR3 is TGTGCCAGCAGCTTGGACCGGGACCTTTATCAGCCCCAGCATTTT. The rearrangement joins TRBV7-2 to TRBJ1-5, with D possibly being TRBD1 (5 bases). V dropped 3 bases and J dropped 5 bases, with 14 bases sitting between them. The CDR3 has 15 residues. Germline V gene sequence: CDR1 SGHTA, CDR2 FQGNSA.

This clonotype occurred many times. V is TRBV10-3 and J is TRBJ2-3; the D gene is possibly TRBD2 (7 bases). Trimming took off 7 bases at V and 1 base at J, with 15 bases between the two ends. This CDR3 has 15 amino acids. The germline CDR1 and CDR2 sequences are ENHRY and SYGVKD. The CDR3 reads CAIMGGASRTDTQYF. In nucleotides, the CDR3 is TGTGCCATCATGGGGGGGGCCTCCCGCACAGATACGCAGTATTTT.

This clonotype was observed a few times. In nucleotides, the CDR3 is TGTGCCATCAGTGAGCCCGGGACAGGGATCTCTGGAAACACCATATATTTT. Its protein is CAISEPGTGISGNTIYF. The V and J genes are TRBV10-3 and TRBJ1-3, with 9 bases that match TRBD1. After removal of 2 bases from V and 0 bases from J, the junction contained 5 bases not matched to a gene. CDR1 ENHRY and CDR2 SYGVKD come from the germline V gene. The CDR3 covers 17 residues.